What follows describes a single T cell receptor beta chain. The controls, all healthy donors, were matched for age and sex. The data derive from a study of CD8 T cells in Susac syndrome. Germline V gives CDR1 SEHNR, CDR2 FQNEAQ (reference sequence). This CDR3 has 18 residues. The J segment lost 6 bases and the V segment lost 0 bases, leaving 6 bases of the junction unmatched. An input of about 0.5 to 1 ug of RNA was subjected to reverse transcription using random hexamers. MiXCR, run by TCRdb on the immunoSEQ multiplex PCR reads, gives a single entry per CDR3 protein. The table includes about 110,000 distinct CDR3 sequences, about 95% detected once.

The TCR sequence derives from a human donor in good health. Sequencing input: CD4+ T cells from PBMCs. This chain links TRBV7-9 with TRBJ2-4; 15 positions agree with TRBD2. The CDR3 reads CASSLAWTSGRALNIQYF. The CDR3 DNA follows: TGTGCCAGCAGCTTAGCGTGGACTAGCGGGAGGGCCTTAAACATTCAGTACTTC.